This T cell receptor beta chain was captured by sequencing in a study of beta chain features in type 1 diabetes. As for the study in general: Similarity in age, gender and cell yields was seen between patients and healthy donors.

This CDR3 has 13 residues. Germline values: CDR1 GTSNPN, CDR2 SVGIG (reference sequence). V lost 5 bases and J 2 bases, leaving 10 bases between the germline ends. About this clone itself: Its antigen is unidentified.

Study results and limitations: Among all four CD4+ subsets, Type 1 diabetes patients had TCRB CDR3s that were moderately but significantly shorter. More deletions and fewer insertions at VDJ junctions were seen in type 1 diabetes patients.

cDNA synthesis used the whole RNA isolate, giving expressed TCRB sequences. Sequenced by immunoSEQ multiplex PCR; TCRdb stores in-frame clones only, minus some. The sample has 500,000 to 650,000 clones, roughly 12% seen once; the top ten hold approximately 0.11%. By way of CD45RO/CCR7/CD25/CD127/CD95/CD27, the CD4+ regulatory, stem cell-like memory, central memory and naive cells were sorted. The rearrangement uses TRBV30 and TRBJ2-1; possible D gene TRBD2, 6 bases. The receptor's source is a man younger than 40 with type 1 diabetes. The sequencing input was naive CD4+ T cells from blood. The CDR3 DNA is TGTGCCTGGGCGGGGTGGCCCTACAATGAGCAGTTCTTC. It encodes CAWAGWPYNEQFF. The complete variable domain, with remaining parts taken from reference TRBV30 and TRBJ2-1, reads SQTIHQWPATLVQPVGSPLSLECTVEGTSNPNLYWYRQAAGRGLQLLFYSVGIGQISSEVPQNLSASRPQDRQFILSSKKLLLSDSGFYLCAWAGWPYNEQFFGPGTRLTVL.